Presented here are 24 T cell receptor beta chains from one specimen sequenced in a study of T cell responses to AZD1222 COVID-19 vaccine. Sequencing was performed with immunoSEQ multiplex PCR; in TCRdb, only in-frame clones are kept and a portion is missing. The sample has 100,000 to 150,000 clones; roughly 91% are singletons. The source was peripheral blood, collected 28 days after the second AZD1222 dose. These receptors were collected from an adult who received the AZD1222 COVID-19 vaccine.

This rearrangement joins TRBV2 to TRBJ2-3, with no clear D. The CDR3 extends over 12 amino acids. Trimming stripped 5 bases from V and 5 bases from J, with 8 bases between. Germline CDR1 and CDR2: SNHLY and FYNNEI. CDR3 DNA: TGTGCCAGCAGTTTGTCCAGAGATACGCAGTATTTT. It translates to CASSLSRDTQYF. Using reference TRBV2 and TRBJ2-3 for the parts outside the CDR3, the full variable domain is EPEVTQTPSHQVTQMGQEVILRCVPISNHLYFYWYRQILGQKVEFLVSFYNNEISEKSEIFDDQFSVERPDGSNFTLKIRSTKLEDSAMYFCASSLSRDTQYFGPGTRLTVL.

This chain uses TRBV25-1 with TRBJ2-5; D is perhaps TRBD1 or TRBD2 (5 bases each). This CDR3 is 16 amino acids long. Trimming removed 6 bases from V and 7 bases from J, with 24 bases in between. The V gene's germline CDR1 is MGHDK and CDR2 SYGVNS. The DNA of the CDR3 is TGTGCCAGCAGACCCGGGACCGGGGTTCGGTTGGGGACCCAGTACTTC. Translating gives CASRPGTGVRLGTQYF.

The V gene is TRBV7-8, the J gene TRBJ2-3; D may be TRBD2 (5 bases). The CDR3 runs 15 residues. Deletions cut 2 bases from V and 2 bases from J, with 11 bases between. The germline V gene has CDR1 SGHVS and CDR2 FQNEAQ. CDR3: CASSLSLALTDTQYF. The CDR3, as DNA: TGTGCCAGCAGCTTAAGTCTAGCCCTCACAGATACGCAGTATTTT.

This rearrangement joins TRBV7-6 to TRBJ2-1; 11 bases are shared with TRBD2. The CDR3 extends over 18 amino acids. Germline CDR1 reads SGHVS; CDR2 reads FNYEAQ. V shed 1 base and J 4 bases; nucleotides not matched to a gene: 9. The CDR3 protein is CASSLEGLAELSYNEQFF. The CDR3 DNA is TGTGCCAGCAGCTTAGAGGGACTAGCGGAACTTTCGTACAATGAGCAGTTCTTC.

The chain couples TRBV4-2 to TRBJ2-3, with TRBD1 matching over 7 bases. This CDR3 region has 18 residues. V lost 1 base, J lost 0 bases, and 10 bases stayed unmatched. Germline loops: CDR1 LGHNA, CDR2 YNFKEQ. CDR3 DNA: TGTGCCAGCAGCCAAGGGCCTAAGGGGGCCTGGAGCACAGATACGCAGTATTTT. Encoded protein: CASSQGPKGAWSTDTQYF.

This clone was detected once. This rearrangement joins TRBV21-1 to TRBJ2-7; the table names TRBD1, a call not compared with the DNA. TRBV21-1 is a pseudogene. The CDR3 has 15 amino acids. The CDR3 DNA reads TGTGCCAGTGGGACAGGACACCGACCTTGGGACGAGCAGTACTTC. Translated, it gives CASGTGHRPWDEQYF.

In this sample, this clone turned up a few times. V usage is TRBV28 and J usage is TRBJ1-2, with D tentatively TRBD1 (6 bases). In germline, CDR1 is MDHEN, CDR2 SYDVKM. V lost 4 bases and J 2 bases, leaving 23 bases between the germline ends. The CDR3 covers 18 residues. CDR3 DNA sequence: TGTGCCAGCAGTTCCGACTTCGTCAGGGGCGGTAGGAACTATGGCTACACCTTC. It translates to CASSSDFVRGGRNYGYTF.

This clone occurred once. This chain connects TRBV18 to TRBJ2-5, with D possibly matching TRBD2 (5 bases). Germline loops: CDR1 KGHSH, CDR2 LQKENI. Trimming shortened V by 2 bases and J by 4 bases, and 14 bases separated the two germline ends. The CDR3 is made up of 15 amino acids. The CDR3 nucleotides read TGTGCCAGCTCACCAAGGGAGTGGGCAGGAGAGACCCAGTACTTC. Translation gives CASSPREWAGETQYF.

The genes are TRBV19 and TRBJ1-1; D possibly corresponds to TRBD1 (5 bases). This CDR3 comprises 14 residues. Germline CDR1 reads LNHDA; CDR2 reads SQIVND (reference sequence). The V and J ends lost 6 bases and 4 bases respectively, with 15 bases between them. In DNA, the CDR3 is TGTGCCAGTAGCGTAGGGGCTAAACGCACTGAAGCTTTCTTT. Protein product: CASSVGAKRTEAFF.

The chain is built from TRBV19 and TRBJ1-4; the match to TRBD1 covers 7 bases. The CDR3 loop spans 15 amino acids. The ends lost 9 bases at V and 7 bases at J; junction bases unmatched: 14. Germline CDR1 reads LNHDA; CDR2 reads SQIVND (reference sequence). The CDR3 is CASNQIQGLAEKLFF. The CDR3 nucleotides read TGTGCCAGCAATCAAATACAGGGGTTGGCTGAAAAACTGTTTTTT.

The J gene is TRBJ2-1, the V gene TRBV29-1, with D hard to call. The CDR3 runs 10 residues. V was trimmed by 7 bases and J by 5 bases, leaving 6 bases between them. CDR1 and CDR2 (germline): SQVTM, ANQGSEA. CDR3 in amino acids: CSALHNEQFF. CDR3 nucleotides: TGCAGCGCCCTGCACAATGAGCAGTTCTTC.

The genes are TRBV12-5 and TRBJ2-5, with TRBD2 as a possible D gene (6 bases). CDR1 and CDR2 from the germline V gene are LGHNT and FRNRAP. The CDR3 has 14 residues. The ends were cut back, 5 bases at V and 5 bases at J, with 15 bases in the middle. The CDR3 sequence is CASGLGTHVETQYF. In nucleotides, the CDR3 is TGTGCTAGTGGTCTCGGGACTCACGTTGAGACCCAGTACTTC.

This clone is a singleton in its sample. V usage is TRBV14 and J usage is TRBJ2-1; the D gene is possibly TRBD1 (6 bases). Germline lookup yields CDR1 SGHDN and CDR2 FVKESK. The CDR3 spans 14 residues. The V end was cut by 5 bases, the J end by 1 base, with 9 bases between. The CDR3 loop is CASSGTGSYNEQFF. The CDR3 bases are TGTGCCAGCAGCGGAACAGGGTCCTACAATGAGCAGTTCTTC.

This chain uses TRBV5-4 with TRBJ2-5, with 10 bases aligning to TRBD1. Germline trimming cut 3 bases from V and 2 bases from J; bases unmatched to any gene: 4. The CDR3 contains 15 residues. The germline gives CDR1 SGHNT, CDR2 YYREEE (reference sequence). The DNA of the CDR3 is TGTGCCAGCAGCTCCACGGACAGGGGGCAAGAGACCCAGTACTTC. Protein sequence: CASSSTDRGQETQYF.

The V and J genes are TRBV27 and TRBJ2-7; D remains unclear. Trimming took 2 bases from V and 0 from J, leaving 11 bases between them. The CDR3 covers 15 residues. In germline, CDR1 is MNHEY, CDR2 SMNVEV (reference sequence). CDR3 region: CASSLGSPVSYEQYF. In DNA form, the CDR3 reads TGTGCCAGCAGTTTAGGAAGTCCCGTCTCCTACGAGCAGTACTTC.

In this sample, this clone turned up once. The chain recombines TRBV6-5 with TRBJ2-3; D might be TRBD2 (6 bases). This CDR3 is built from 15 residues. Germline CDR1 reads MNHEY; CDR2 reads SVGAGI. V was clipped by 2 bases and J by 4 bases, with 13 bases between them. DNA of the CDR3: TGTGCCAGCAGTTACGGGCGGGGCGGCGCAGATACGCAGTATTTT. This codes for CASSYGRGGADTQYF.

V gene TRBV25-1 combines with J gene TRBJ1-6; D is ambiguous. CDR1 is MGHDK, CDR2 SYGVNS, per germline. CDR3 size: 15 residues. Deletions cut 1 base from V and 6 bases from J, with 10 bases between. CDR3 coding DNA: TGTGCCAGCAGTGAATCCCCCCTCTCTAATTCACCCCTCCACTTT. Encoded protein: CASSESPLSNSPLHF.

As DNA, the CDR3 is TGTGCCAGCAGTACAGGACAGGGTCGATTTGTCAAAAACATTCAGTACTTC. Residues: CASSTGQGRFVKNIQYF. V gene TRBV27 combines with J gene TRBJ2-4, with 8 bases matching TRBD1. The CDR3 has 17 residues. V gave up 5 bases and J gave up 3 bases; unmatched junction bases: 12. Germline V gene data show CDR1 as MNHEY and CDR2 as SMNVEV (reference sequence).

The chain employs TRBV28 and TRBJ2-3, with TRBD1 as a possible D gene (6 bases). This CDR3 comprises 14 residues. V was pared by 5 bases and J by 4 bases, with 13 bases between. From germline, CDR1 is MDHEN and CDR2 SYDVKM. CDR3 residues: CASSPGGNPDTQYF. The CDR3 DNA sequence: TGTGCCAGCAGTCCTGGGGGCAACCCAGATACGCAGTATTTT.

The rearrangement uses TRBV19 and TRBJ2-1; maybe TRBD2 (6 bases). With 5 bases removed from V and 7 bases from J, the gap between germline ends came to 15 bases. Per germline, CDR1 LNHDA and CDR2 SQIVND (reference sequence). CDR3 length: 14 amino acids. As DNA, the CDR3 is TGTGCCAGTAGTCGGAGCGGGTATGGGAATGAGCAGTTCTTC. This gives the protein CASSRSGYGNEQFF. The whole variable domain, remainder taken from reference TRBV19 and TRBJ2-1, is DGGITQSPKYLFRKEGQNVTLSCEQNLNHDAMYWYRQDPGQGLRLIYYSQIVNDFQKGDIAEGYSVSREKKESFPLTVTSAQKNPTAFYLCASSRSGYGNEQFFGPGTRLTVL.

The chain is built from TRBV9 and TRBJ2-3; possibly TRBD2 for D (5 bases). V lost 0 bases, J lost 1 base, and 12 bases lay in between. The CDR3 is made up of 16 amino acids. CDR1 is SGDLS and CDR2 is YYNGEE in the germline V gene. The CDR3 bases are TGTGCCAGCAGCGTAGATTCTGGCGGGCGCACAGATACGCAGTATTTT. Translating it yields CASSVDSGGRTDTQYF.

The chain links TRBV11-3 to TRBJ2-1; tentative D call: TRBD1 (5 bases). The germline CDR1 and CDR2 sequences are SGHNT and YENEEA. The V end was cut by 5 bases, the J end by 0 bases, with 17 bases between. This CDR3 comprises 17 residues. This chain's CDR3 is CASSPGSAKSSYNEQFF. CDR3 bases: TGTGCCAGCAGCCCAGGGTCGGCTAAGAGCTCCTACAATGAGCAGTTCTTC.

CDR3 sequence reads: CASSPRIPDTQYF. In DNA form, the CDR3 reads TGTGCCAGCAGCCCTCGGATCCCAGATACGCAGTATTTT. The chain uses TRBV13 and TRBJ2-3; D is uncertain. The CDR3 sequence is 13 residues long. Germline CDR1 reads PRHDT; CDR2 reads FYEKMQ (reference sequence). Trimming removed 5 bases at V and 4 bases at J, with 10 bases between.

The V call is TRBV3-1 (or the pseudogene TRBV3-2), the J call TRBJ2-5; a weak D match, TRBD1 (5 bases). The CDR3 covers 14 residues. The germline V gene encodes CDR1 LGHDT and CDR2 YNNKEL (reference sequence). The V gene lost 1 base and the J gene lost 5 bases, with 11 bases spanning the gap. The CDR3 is CASSQGKGRETQYF. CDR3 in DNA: TGTGCCAGCAGCCAAGGCAAGGGGCGGGAGACCCAGTACTTC.